The 32 T cell receptor beta chains below were found in one sample sequenced in a study of cytomegalovirus exposure and HLA in healthy donors. PCR amplification relied on 60 Vbeta primers (plus 13 Jbeta primers). Method: immunoSEQ multiplex PCR; TCRdb's copy keeps in-frame clones and lacks some. The sample contains around 200,000 clones, approximately 80% of which appear only once. Input material: PBMCs. The receptors come from a girl aged 5 to 17 in good health and CMV-seronegative.

V and J are TRBV11-2 and TRBJ1-1; D call uncertain. Per the germline V gene, CDR1 is SGHAT and CDR2 is FQNNGV. V shed 3 bases and J shed 8 bases, with 7 bases lying between them. CDR3 size: 11 residues. Here the CDR3 reads CASSFGWEAFF. In DNA, the CDR3 is TGTGCCAGCAGCTTCGGTTGGGAAGCTTTCTTT.

The gene calls are TRBV28 and TRBJ1-2; the match to TRBD1 covers 10 bases. CDR1 and CDR2 (germline): MDHEN, SYDVKM. The J segment lost 0 bases and the V segment lost 5 bases, leaving 6 bases of the junction unmatched. The length of the CDR3 is 16 residues. This CDR3 is CASSRTGGTTNYGYTF. In nucleotides, the CDR3 is TGTGCCAGCAGTAGGACAGGGGGTACTACTAACTATGGCTACACCTTC.

The chain recombines TRBV6-5 with TRBJ1-6; 7 bases fit TRBD1. Germline V CDR1 and CDR2: MNHEY, SVGAGI. The V and J ends lost 11 bases and 8 bases, in that order; junction bases with no gene match: 9. This CDR3 is 13 amino acids long. The CDR3 reads CASRARGDSPLHF. The CDR3 DNA follows: TGTGCCTCCCGGGCCAGGGGGGATTCACCCCTCCACTTT.

The chain recombines TRBV21-1 with TRBJ1-5. TRBV21-1 is flagged as a pseudogene. The CDR3 contains 13 residues. The CDR3 here is CASRGRASEPQHF. DNA for the CDR3: TGTGCCAGCCGTGGGCGGGCCTCCGAGCCCCAGCATTTT.

This chain links TRBV19 with TRBJ2-7; D remains ambiguous. CDR3 length: 14 amino acids. The V gene lost 5 bases and the J gene lost 3 bases, with 14 bases spanning the gap. The V gene's germline CDR1 is LNHDA and CDR2 SQIVND (reference sequence). As DNA, the CDR3 is TGTGCCAGTAGTGTCTACTATGGAGACTACGAGCAGTACTTC. Translation: CASSVYYGDYEQYF.

V and J are TRBV10-3 and TRBJ2-3; 10 nucleotides align to TRBD1. CDR1 is ENHRY, CDR2 SYGVKD, per germline. The CDR3 is 15 amino acids. V lost 4 bases and J lost 4; bases outside the gene matches: 5. Written as DNA, the CDR3 is TGTGCCATCAGTGCACCGGGACAGGGGTCAGATACGCAGTATTTT. It is translated as CAISAPGQGSDTQYF.

The chain employs TRBV7-8 and TRBJ1-5; D remains ambiguous. The CDR3 extends over 16 amino acids. V shed 1 base and J shed 0 bases, with 10 bases lying between them. The germline V gene encodes CDR1 SGHVS and CDR2 FQNEAQ. CDR3 residues: CASSLDRLYSNQPQHF. The CDR3 DNA is TGTGCCAGCAGCTTAGATAGACTTTATAGCAATCAGCCCCAGCATTTT.

This sequence joins TRBV5-1 and TRBJ2-2; 7 bases line up with TRBD1. The CDR3 is 15 amino acids. V lost 4 bases to trimming and J lost 1 base; unmatched junction nucleotides: 4. Germline CDR1 reads SGHRS; CDR2 reads YFSETQ. This CDR3 is CASSAPGGNTGELFF. As DNA, the CDR3 is TGCGCCAGCAGCGCACCAGGGGGGAACACCGGGGAGCTGTTTTTT.

The V gene is TRBV25-1, the J gene TRBJ1-1; TRBD1 agrees at 8 bases. CDR3 length: 13 residues. From germline, CDR1 is MGHDK and CDR2 SYGVNS. The V and J ends lost 6 bases and 7 bases, in that order; junction bases with no gene match: 7. CDR3 bases: TGTGCCAGCAGAACTTCCGGGACAGGTGAAGCTTTCTTT. This sequence encodes CASRTSGTGEAFF.

The chain links TRBV9 to TRBJ2-3; D gene uncertain. With 3 bases removed from V and 0 bases from J, the gap between germline ends came to 8 bases. From germline, CDR1 is SGDLS and CDR2 YYNGEE. CDR3 length: 14 amino acids. The CDR3 loop is CASSDIRSTDTQYF. The CDR3, as DNA: TGTGCCAGCAGCGACATAAGAAGCACAGATACGCAGTATTTT.

The chain joins TRBV4-3 to TRBJ2-7; 13 bases match TRBD2. Losses at the gene ends were 3 bases for V and 2 bases for J; bases not matched to a gene: 1. This CDR3 is 15 amino acids long. The V gene's germline CDR1 is LGHNA and CDR2 YSLEER. The CDR3 reads CASSQGLAGPYEQYF. CDR3 nucleotides: TGCGCCAGCAGCCAGGGACTAGCGGGGCCCTACGAGCAGTACTTC.

The rearrangement joins TRBV29-1 to TRBJ1-2, with D unclear. V lost 7 bases and J lost 5, with 23 bases in between. Germline CDR1 and CDR2: SQVTM and ANQGSEA. The CDR3 covers 15 residues. CDR3 bases: TGCAGCGCCCGTGATCCATCACGGGATCAATATGGCTACACCTTC. The encoded protein is CSARDPSRDQYGYTF.

This rearrangement joins TRBV18 to TRBJ1-5; 10 bases are shared with TRBD1. The CDR3 runs 16 residues. CDR1 is KGHSH, CDR2 LQKENI, per germline. With V trimmed by 2 bases and J by 4 bases, 5 bases remained unmatched. The CDR3 here is CASSPWGQGYNQPQHF. In DNA form, the CDR3 reads TGTGCCAGCTCACCATGGGGACAGGGGTATAATCAGCCCCAGCATTTT.

The CDR3 spells CATSRPTGFPTEAFF. DNA of the CDR3: TGTGCCACCAGCAGACCTACAGGGTTTCCTACTGAAGCTTTCTTT. This chain uses TRBV15 with TRBJ1-1; tentatively, D is TRBD1 (6 bases). The CDR3 runs 15 residues. Germline V lookup: CDR1 LNHNV, CDR2 YYDKDF (reference sequence). V lost 2 bases, J lost 5 bases, and 15 bases lay in between.

The chain combines TRBV7-3 with TRBJ1-1; D remains unclear. CDR1 and CDR2 from the germline V gene are SGHTA and FQGTGA. The CDR3 is 14 amino acids. Trimming took 6 bases from V and 2 from J, leaving 13 bases between them. The CDR3 nucleotides read TGTGCCAGCAGAGATACTGACACTAACACTGAAGCTTTCTTT. Translated, it gives CASRDTDTNTEAFF. Full variable domain (rest looked up from reference TRBV7-3 and TRBJ1-1): GAGVSQTPSNKVTEKGKYVELRCDPISGHTALYWYRQSLGQGPEFLIYFQGTGAADDSGLPNDRFFAVRPEGSVSTLKIQRTERGDSAVYLCASRDTDTNTEAFFGQGTRLTVV.

The chain employs TRBV4-1 and TRBJ1-2; no firm D call. The CDR3 is 14 amino acids. Looked up from germline, CDR1 is MGHRA and CDR2 is YSYEKL. Trimming stripped 0 bases from V and 6 bases from J, with 11 bases between. The CDR3 spells CASSQEVGLNGYTF. CDR3 coding DNA: TGCGCCAGCAGCCAAGAAGTTGGGCTGAATGGCTACACCTTC.

The chain combines TRBV27 with TRBJ2-7; tentatively, D is TRBD1 (5 bases). The CDR3 is 16 amino acids. The germline gives CDR1 MNHEY, CDR2 SMNVEV (reference sequence). The V end was cut by 0 bases, the J end by 0 bases, with 12 bases between. The CDR3 DNA is TGTGCCAGCAGTTTATCCTGGGGCTTTAACTCCTACGAGCAGTACTTC. Translating gives CASSLSWGFNSYEQYF.

The CDR3 protein is CASSYRGTASNEKLFF. The CDR3 nucleotides are TGTGCCAGCAGTTACCGCGGGACAGCGTCTAATGAAAAACTGTTTTTT. The chain links TRBV6-5 to TRBJ1-4; 7 nucleotides match TRBD1. CDR3 length: 16 amino acids. Trimming cost V 2 bases and J 3 bases; bases outside gene matches: 6. Germline V gene data show CDR1 as MNHEY and CDR2 as SVGAGI.

The rearrangement joins TRBV2 to TRBJ1-5; possibly TRBD1 for D (6 bases). V was trimmed by 4 bases and J by 3 bases, leaving 13 bases between them. Looked up from germline, CDR1 is SNHLY and CDR2 is FYNNEI. The length of the CDR3 is 15 residues. CDR3 region: CASSVGRGTNQPQHF. CDR3 nucleotide sequence: TGTGCCAGCAGTGTGGGCAGGGGCACCAATCAGCCCCAGCATTTT.

The chain couples TRBV27 to TRBJ1-4; D gene unclear. The CDR3 extends over 15 amino acids. CDR1 is MNHEY and CDR2 is SMNVEV in the germline V gene (reference sequence). Trimming shortened V by 6 bases and J by 8 bases, and 19 bases separated the two germline ends. In nucleotides, the CDR3 is TGTGCCAGCAGGGACGGGAGCCGAATAAAGGAAAAACTGTTTTTT. Encoded protein: CASRDGSRIKEKLFF.

The V and J genes are TRBV6-5 and TRBJ1-1, with TRBD1 identical over 9 bases. Trimming cost V 5 bases and J 7 bases; bases outside gene matches: 8. The germline CDR1 and CDR2 sequences are MNHEY and SVGAGI. The CDR3 is 14 amino acids. The CDR3 nucleotides are TGTGCCAGCAGTCTACAGGGGGCGAGGGGTGAAGCTTTCTTT. This codes for CASSLQGARGEAFF.

This clone was counted between two and nine times. The rearrangement uses TRBV29-1 and TRBJ2-7; 8 bases agree with TRBD2. This CDR3 spans 15 amino acids. J lost 0 bases, V lost 1 base, and 5 bases had no gene match. Germline CDR1 is SQVTM and CDR2 is ANQGSEA. DNA for the CDR3: TGCAGCGTTGAAGCCAGCGGGGGTGTCTCCTACGAGCAGTACTTC. Protein sequence: CSVEASGGVSYEQYF.

The chain is built from TRBV9 and TRBJ2-3, with 13 bases that match TRBD2. CDR3 length: 14 residues. The ends lost 4 bases at V and 7 bases at J; junction bases unmatched: 3. CDR1 is SGDLS, CDR2 YYNGEE, per germline. The CDR3, as DNA: TGTGCCAGCAGCCTGGGACTAGCGGGACATACGCAGTATTTT. Amino acids: CASSLGLAGHTQYF.

This chain links TRBV10-2 with TRBJ2-1; TRBD1 matches 7 bases. Germline V lookup: CDR1 WSHSY, CDR2 SAAADI. CDR3 length: 15 residues. Germline trimming cut 3 bases from V and 3 bases from J; bases unmatched to any gene: 5. The CDR3 loop is CASSDRTGVYNEQFF. CDR3 coding DNA: TGCGCCAGCAGTGACAGGACAGGAGTCTACAATGAGCAGTTCTTC.

The chain employs TRBV5-1 and TRBJ2-3, with TRBD2 matching 7 bases. Germline CDR1 is SGHRS and CDR2 is YFSETQ. J was trimmed by 9 bases and V by 0 bases; bases with no gene match: 10. This CDR3 has 15 residues. Here the CDR3 reads CASSLEGGAGKTQYF. The CDR3, as DNA: TGCGCCAGCAGCTTGGAGGGAGGGGCAGGGAAAACGCAGTATTTT. The whole variable domain, filled in from reference TRBV5-1 and TRBJ2-3, reads KAGVTQTPRYLIKTRGQQVTLSCSPISGHRSVSWYQQTPGQGLQFLFEYFSETQRNKGNFPGRFSGRQFSNSRSEMNVSTLELGDSALYLCASSLEGGAGKTQYFGPGTRLTVL.

This clone occurred once. The genes are TRBV28 and TRBJ2-5; no reliable D call. V shed 3 bases and J shed 4 bases, with 9 bases lying between them. Looked up from germline, CDR1 is MDHEN and CDR2 is SYDVKM. The CDR3 runs 13 residues. The CDR3 sequence: CASSFPSRETQYF. The DNA for the CDR3 is TGTGCCAGCAGTTTCCCTAGTCGAGAGACCCAGTACTTC.

This chain connects TRBV12-5 to TRBJ1-4, with 8 bases fitting TRBD1. After removal of 3 bases from V and 1 base from J, the junction contained 4 bases not matched to a gene. Germline CDR1 reads LGHNT; CDR2 reads FRNRAP. The CDR3 has 16 residues. The CDR3 protein is CASGFRGRGTNEKLFF. The CDR3, as DNA: TGTGCTAGTGGTTTCAGGGGGCGCGGAACTAATGAAAAACTGTTTTTT.

This rearrangement joins TRBV18 to TRBJ2-7; TRBD2 matches 8 bases. Germline V gene sequence: CDR1 KGHSH, CDR2 LQKENI. The CDR3 is made up of 15 amino acids. Trimming cost V 4 bases and J 1 base; bases outside gene matches: 6. CDR3 bases: TGTGCCAGCTCACTGTATAGCGGGGAGTCCTACGAGCAGTACTTC. Its translation: CASSLYSGESYEQYF.

The rearrangement joins TRBV28 to TRBJ1-5; a weak D match, TRBD1 (6 bases). Looked up from germline, CDR1 is MDHEN and CDR2 is SYDVKM. This CDR3 spans 16 amino acids. Trimming took off 6 bases at V and 0 bases at J, with 15 bases between the two ends. The CDR3 region is CASRTTGYYSNQPQHF. The CDR3 DNA follows: TGTGCCAGCAGAACGACAGGCTACTATAGCAATCAGCCCCAGCATTTT.

This rearrangement joins TRBV6-1 to TRBJ2-7; 11 positions match TRBD2. The trim removed 7 bases at V and 5 bases at J, leaving 10 bases unmatched. Germline V gene data show CDR1 as MNHNS and CDR2 as SASEGT. CDR3 length equals 15 residues. The CDR3 DNA reads TGTGCCAGCAAAGGACTAGCGGGCTCCACGGACGAGCAGTACTTC. Amino acid sequence: CASKGLAGSTDEQYF.

In regard to this clone: At the DNA level, this CDR3 is encoded by other sequences in the same sample as well. CDR3 coding DNA: TGTGCCAGCAGTTTGGGCCGTACAGATACGCAGTATTTT. This encodes CASSLGRTDTQYF. This chain links TRBV28 with TRBJ2-3; D uncertain. Trimming left V 3 bases short and J 3 bases short, with 7 bases between. CDR1 is MDHEN, CDR2 SYDVKM, per germline. This CDR3 has 13 amino acids.

The chain recombines TRBV5-6 with TRBJ1-2; 12 nucleotides line up with TRBD1. Germline loops: CDR1 SGHDT, CDR2 YYEEEE. The CDR3 covers 15 residues. Trimming took 4 bases from V and 8 from J; bases not matched to a gene: 9. Here the CDR3 reads CASSVSGTGGSGYTF. The DNA of the CDR3 is TGTGCCAGCAGCGTGTCCGGGACAGGGGGCAGCGGCTACACCTTC.